This T cell receptor beta chain was documented in a study of blood T cell repertoires in COVID-19 (dated by TCRdb to the early 2020s). About the full investigation: The collaborator samples originated in the United States, Italy and Spain and spanned the acute and convalescent phases of COVID-19. The material from the prospective study consisted of cDNA or gDNA derived from T cells, B-cell-depleted T cells, or PBMCs. Subjects who had been exposed to COVID-19, were actively infected with it, or had recovered from it provided the deeply sampled blood TCRbeta repertoires that made up the dataset. A freely available public database, intended as a resource for researchers studying the immune response to SARS-CoV-2, is where the repertoires were released. The samples were drawn from the first 160 participants of the ongoing ImmuneRACE study and from some 1,300 subjects provided by 6 global collaborators. Nearly every sample came with metadata listing a de-identified subject ID, COVID-19 status, age in years and sex. Where available, HLA class I and class II types were taken from metadata supplied by the sample provider and were not determined by assay-based typing.

CDR1 is given as SGHVS and CDR2 as FQNEAQ, both from the germline V gene. The CDR3 runs 13 amino acids, cysteine and phenylalanine included. Only the CDR3 part of the read is kept: 39 bases, read in frame from the first base. V is shortened by 5 bases, J by 6 bases, and the region joining them spans 13 bases. Here is what the overall study found, with its caveats: Clinical and demographic metadata were provided uncurated, with the amount varying by source and participant.

The immunoSEQ Assay, a bias-controlled multiplex PCR, was used to amplify TCRbeta CDR3 regions from genomic DNA. In the authors' own workflow: The number of nucleated cells in each sample was estimated by amplification of reference gene primers within the assay. To quantify the absolute abundance of each unique TCRbeta CDR3 rearrangement, sequence reads were collapsed and filtered. For each sample, productive Simpson clonality was calculated by taking the square root of Simpson's diversity index across productive rearrangements. TCRdb carries this immuneACCESS record with in-frame sequences only. Its versions omit some clonotypes, under half of them owing to an unresolved V gene in the studies checked, with the rest unexplained. That table furnishes V, J and clone size, whereas the DNA furnished D and trimming. For this sample there are 220,000 or so clones; about 86% appear just once. The leading ten clones occupy about a tenth of the sample.

About this clone itself: Its antigen specificity is not known. It has no much larger one-base neighbor in the sample; base qualities were not kept.

One collaborating source in Seattle enrolled patients while the patients were actively infected and followed the patients over time throughout the course of disease. Each collaborating institution followed its own protocols to collect whole blood in K2EDTA tubes. For TCRbeta analysis, collaborators shipped samples as frozen whole blood, isolated PBMCs, or DNA extracted from either of those sample types. The TCR comes from a woman between 50 and 59 years old with COVID-19, enrolled during active disease. Sequencing input: peripheral blood. The chain couples TRBV7-8 to TRBJ1-2; the D gene is possibly TRBD1, with 6 bases matching. The sequence in DNA is TGTGCCAGCAGCCGGACGCCAGGGGATGGCTACACCTTC. It translates to CASSRTPGDGYTF.